This is a list of T cell receptor beta chains from one sample in a study of blood T cell repertoires in COVID-19. The method was immunoSEQ multiplex PCR; TCRdb's version includes in-frame clones alone and lacks a portion of them. The sample yields roughly 190,000 clones, around 91% seen once. Sequenced sample: PBMCs or T cells enriched from blood (not recorded which). The receptors originated from a woman under 30 who had recovered from COVID-19. The conserved cysteine and the conserved F or W are not part of the CDR3 here. The size of a clone is reported for some rows only, either as once, few or many, or as a class for expanded clones.

abundance | j_gene | v_gene | len | CDR3aa
NA | TRBJ1-1 | TRBV7-9 | 11 | ASSLGSRGEAF
few | TRBJ2-5 | TRBV10-3 | 13 | AISEVAGVGETQY
once | TRBJ1-1 | TRBV18 | 12 | ASSPIAAKDEAF
NA | TRBJ1-1 | TRBV28 | 12 | ASSIGGGSAEAF
once | TRBJ2-5 | TRBV28 | 14 | ASSGPRGLAWETQY
NA | TRBJ1-6 | TRBV30 | 11 | AWRGQRNSPLH
NA | TRBJ2-7 | TRBV5-5 | 13 | ASSLRASGTYEQY
NA | TRBJ2-7 | TRBV5-4 | 12 | ASSLGAGGFEQY
NA | TRBJ1-1 | TRBV7-9 | 11 | ASSLQGRPEAF
NA | TRBJ2-2 | TRBV18 | 11 | ASSPQNTGELF
NA | TRBJ1-5 | TRBV19 | 12 | ASSQQGINQPQH
NA | TRBJ2-7 | TRBV2 | 10 | ASSFDRGEQY
few | TRBJ1-4 | TRBV7-9 | 15 | ASSSTTWTGEDEKLF
NA | TRBJ2-4 | TRBV25-1 | 12 | ASSQGAAKNIQY
NA | TRBJ2-1 | TRBV6-5 | 13 | ASIREPPAYNEQF
NA | TRBJ2-7 | TRBV13 | 16 | ASSLGPPRAGGPHEQY
NA | TRBJ2-1 | TRBV6-4 | 14 | ASSYSPTGGDNEQF
NA | TRBJ2-7 | TRBV19 | 11 | ASSLRTSGEQY
NA | TRBJ1-3 | TRBV28 | 16 | ASITTTGQRTSGNTIY
NA | TRBJ2-7 | TRBV6-5 | 9 | ASSISYEQY
NA | TRBJ2-3 | TRBV11-2 | 14 | ASSTIAGRGTDTQY
NA | TRBJ2-7 | TRBV28 | 13 | ASSADARVTYEQY
once | TRBJ2-1 | TRBV11-2 | 13 | ASRGGSGFNNEQF
NA | TRBJ2-7 | TRBV14 | 15 | ASSHYLSGQGGHEQY
NA | TRBJ2-7 | TRBV27 | 12 | ASSLGQGIYEQY
NA | TRBJ2-1 | TRBV25-1 | 13 | ASSDPGQGDDEQF
NA | TRBJ1-2 | TRBV28 | 14 | ASSLFGGGLVDGYT
once | TRBJ2-5 | TRBV4-1 | 17 | ASSQSPGQGTLRRVSQY
NA | TRBJ1-1 | TRBV18 | 12 | ASQGQGARTEAF
NA | TRBJ2-3 | TRBV11-2 | 13 | ASSFANGLAGVQY
NA | TRBJ2-3 | TRBV2 | 13 | ASSDGTGNTDTQY
NA | TRBJ2-5 | TRBV14 | 12 | ASSRSGLQETQY
once | TRBJ2-1 | TRBV2 | 14 | ASSRDLGSPYNEQF
NA | TRBJ2-7 | TRBV28 | 10 | ASSLGRIEQY
NA | TRBJ1-2 | TRBV4-1 | 13 | ASSHLGDFSNGYT
few | TRBJ2-5 | TRBV4-1 | 12 | ASSPWEERETQY